This T cell receptor (beta chain) appears in the sequencing data of a study of Graves' ophthalmopathy and Graves' hyperthyroidism (dated by TCRdb to between 2018 and 2020). At the level of the whole study: Peripheral blood was collected at initial diagnosis, prior to any treatment. To tell Graves' ophthalmopathy apart from Graves' hyperthyroidism, and to predict which patients would progress to ophthalmopathy, the study relied on TCR beta repertoire signatures. In total, 135 blood samples were TCR-sequenced: around 42 ophthalmopathy, under 85 hyperthyroidism and some 17 hyperthyroidism-to-ophthalmopathy patients. A discovery set of 100 patients (around 40 ophthalmopathy, 57 stable hyperthyroidism) was enrolled to explore V-J signatures distinguishing ophthalmopathy from hyperthyroidism. The independent validation cohort included around 19 hyperthyroidism patients plus 17 patients who later progressed from hyperthyroidism to ophthalmopathy. In about six hyperthyroidism patients, the T-cell repertoires found in thyroid tissue were compared with those found in blood. Following sampling, methimazole starting at 30 mg daily was administered to hyperthyroidism patients, and high-dose intravenous methylprednisolone was administered to ophthalmopathy patients. Study-level results and caveats: In validation, the model predicted ophthalmopathy progression with 55% to 71% sensitivity and about 77% specificity; some twelve predicted patients were CT-confirmed with GO in a median of approximately six months. Among expanded thyroid clonotypes with frequency above 0.001, most also showed up in blood, which suggests that blood repertoires may reflect the thyroid immune response. Ophthalmopathy was separated from stable hyperthyroidism by the 13-signature model with about 88% sensitivity and less than 82% specificity in cross-validation and with 80%/75% in the test set. No statistical method was used to predetermine the sample size, and group allocation was not hidden from the investigators.

Ophthalmopathy patients had moderately to severely active disease, Clinical Activity Score of at least 3, NOSPECS grade of at least 4, and disease duration under 3 months. Patients with other autoimmune diseases, uncontrolled infections, pregnancy or lactation were excluded from the study. Clinical symptoms, serum thyroxine, TRAb, thyroid ultrasound and orbital computed tomography formed the basis of the diagnosis. PBMCs were isolated from 10 ml of fresh peripheral blood by Ficoll-Paque density gradient centrifugation. Total RNA was extracted using Trizol reagent, and RNA quality was checked on an Agilent 2100 Bioanalyzer. TCR beta CDR3 regions were amplified from RNA transcripts for repertoire sequencing. A first-round RT-PCR used HTBI primers with the Qiagen OneStep RT-PCR kit, followed by a second-round multiplex PCR, size selection and purification. The libraries underwent paired-end sequencing with 100 bp reads on an Illumina HiSeq2000. The authors processed their data as follows. Reads were processed with SOAPnuke, discarding reads with adapters, uncalled bases, mean Phred below 15, or no exact constant-primer or identifier match. COPE v1.2.5 was used to merge high-quality paired reads. Each unique nucleotide sequence was treated as a clonotype, and MiTCR v1.1 was used to align the clonotypes to the IMGT TRB V, D and J references. Analysis was restricted to V-J combinations with a frequency above 0.0001, which covered about 99% of repertoires. A TCR clonal expansion and chaos score per V-J combination was defined as the ratio of F50 clonal expansion to chaos observed in the TCRdist matrix. Welch's t-statistics and random forest were used to reduce features to 13 V-J combinations, which were fed into a naive Bayes classifier. The Morisita-Horn index was used to measure how similar the thyroid and blood repertoires were. TCRdb reprocessing: public reads trimmed at Q25 with fastp, clones called with MiXCR, in-frame beta chains kept. When rows share a CDR3 protein, they turn into one entry using the most common DNA and genes. What appears here as the V and J calls and clone size reflects TCRdb's work, not the paper's. Here the sample has some 250,000 distinct CDR3 sequences; around 50% occur a single time. The biggest ten clones account for more than 45% of the sample.

V is pruned by 4 bases and J by 6 bases, leaving 3 bases of the junction without a gene match. For CDR1 and CDR2, the germline V gene lists SNHLY and FYNNEI. The CDR3 starts with the cysteine, ends with the phenylalanine, and has 14 residues. Kept here is only the CDR3 DNA, which spans 42 bases and is read in frame from base 1. This clonotype has more than one count but fewer than ten. Its target antigen remains unknown. No quality values exist for individual bases; no much larger clone is one base distant. The sample was peripheral blood. The receptor was isolated from an adult man with Graves' ophthalmopathy. The V gene is TRBV2 and the J gene is TRBJ2-2; TRBD2 fits 9 bases in the junction. The sequence in DNA is TGTGCCAGCAGTGTAGGCGGGAGGGCCGGGGAGCTGTTTTTT. Its coded protein is CASSVGGRAGELFF.